Below are 15 T cell receptor beta chains sequenced from a single sample in a study of OX40 agonist ivuxolimab in advanced cancers. Clones were read by immunoSEQ multiplex PCR, and TCRdb kept only the in-frame ones, dropping some. The sample has under 80,000 clones; about 93% are singletons. The sequenced sample was CD4+ or CD8+ T cells sorted from blood, obtained in a trial of the OX40 agonist ivuxolimab. The receptors derive from an adult with an advanced solid tumor such as melanoma, head and neck, liver or kidney cancer.

The rearrangement links TRBV29-1 to TRBJ2-5; 9 nucleotides agree with TRBD1. This CDR3 has 16 residues. Germline lookup yields CDR1 SQVTM and CDR2 ANQGSEA. The junction had 13 bases not matched to a gene; V was cut back by 3 bases and J by 5 bases. CDR3 bases: TGCAGCGTTGACGATACACAGGGGGCGCAGGTGGAGACCCAGTACTTC. It yields the protein CSVDDTQGAQVETQYF.

This rearrangement joins TRBV27 to TRBJ1-1; D ambiguous. The germline CDR1 and CDR2 sequences are MNHEY and SMNVEV (reference sequence). V lost 2 bases, J lost 4 bases, and 8 bases lay in between. This CDR3 is 13 amino acids long. The CDR3 region is CASSLNAGTEAFF. In DNA, the CDR3 is TGTGCCAGCAGTTTAAATGCGGGCACTGAAGCTTTCTTT.

The rearrangement joins TRBV19 to TRBJ2-7; the match to TRBD1 covers 10 bases. The CDR3 covers 15 residues. Trimming took 5 bases from V and 5 from J; bases not matched to a gene: 9. CDR1 and CDR2 (germline): LNHDA, SQIVND (reference sequence). In DNA, the CDR3 is TGTGCCAGTAGTTGGGCTCCGGGACAGGGGAACGAGCAGTACTTC. The encoded protein is CASSWAPGQGNEQYF.

V gene TRBV29-1 combines with J gene TRBJ1-1, with a weak D call TRBD1 (5 bases). V gave up 3 bases and J gave up 5 bases, with 7 bases separating them. The CDR3 totals 11 residues. CDR1 SQVTM and CDR2 ANQGSEA come from the germline V gene. The CDR3 nucleotides read TGCAGCGTTGATTGGGGGACTGAAGCTTTCTTT. Translation: CSVDWGTEAFF. Supplemented by reference TRBV29-1 and TRBJ1-1, the full variable domain reads SAVISQKPSRDICQRGTSLTIQCQVDSQVTMMFWYRQQPGQSLTLIATANQGSEATYESGFVIDKFPISRPNLTFSTLTVSNMSPEDSSIYLCSVDWGTEAFFGQGTRLTVV.

This clone has only one observation. The chain recombines TRBV2 with TRBJ1-1, with D possibly TRBD1 on 6 matching bases. The CDR3 runs to 15 residues. CDR1 is SNHLY and CDR2 is FYNNEI in the germline V gene. The V end lost 2 bases, the J end lost 4 bases, and 14 bases lay between the germline ends. CDR3 in amino acids: CASSESTGSSTEAFF. The CDR3 DNA follows: TGTGCCAGCAGTGAATCAACAGGGAGTAGCACTGAAGCTTTCTTT.

The rearrangement uses TRBV29-1 and TRBJ1-4, with D hard to call. This CDR3 region has 10 residues. The germline CDR1 and CDR2 sequences are SQVTM and ANQGSEA. V lost 5 bases, J lost 8 bases, and 6 bases lay in between. CDR3 coding DNA: TGCAGCGTTTTCAGGGAAAAACTGTTTTTT. Protein product: CSVFREKLFF.

The chain employs TRBV7-2 and TRBJ1-6; D perhaps matches TRBD1 (6 bases). Germline V gene data show CDR1 as SGHTA and CDR2 as FQGNSA. CDR3 length: 16 amino acids. V lost 2 bases, J lost 10 bases, and 18 bases lay in between. CDR3 nucleotides: TGTGCCAGCAGCTTATCGGTAGGCAGGGGCAACTCACCCCTCCACTTT. Translated, it gives CASSLSVGRGNSPLHF.

As to this clone: It is likely a read error, because the conserved phenylalanine at the end of the CDR3 is missing. Because the CDR3's place on the DNA is in doubt, the DNA is left out and the CDR3 is given as listed by TCRdb. The J gene is TRBJ2-7, the V gene TRBV15. From germline, CDR1 is LNHNV and CDR2 YYDKDF (reference sequence). Ends included, the CDR3 has 13 residues. This CDR3 is CATSRVGEYERYL.

The V gene is TRBV27, the J gene TRBJ2-7, with D tentatively TRBD1 (5 bases). Trimming pared 3 bases from V and 2 bases from J, leaving 11 bases between. The CDR3 runs to 14 residues. Germline lookup yields CDR1 MNHEY and CDR2 SMNVEV (reference sequence). Here the CDR3 DNA reads TGTGCCAGCAGTTTCTTGGGGCGCACCTACGAGCAGTACTTC. It codes for CASSFLGRTYEQYF.

V gene TRBV27 combines with J gene TRBJ2-7, with D possibly matching TRBD1 (6 bases). V gave up 5 bases and J gave up 0 bases, with 14 bases separating them. The CDR3 is 15 residues long. In germline, CDR1 is MNHEY, CDR2 SMNVEV (reference sequence). As DNA, the CDR3 is TGTGCCAGCAGTATTGGACAGATGAGCTCCTACGAGCAGTACTTC. Translating it yields CASSIGQMSSYEQYF.

The rearrangement joins TRBV19 to TRBJ1-5; no clear D. Germline CDR1 and CDR2: LNHDA and SQIVND (reference sequence). Trimming took 3 bases from V and 0 from J, leaving 9 bases between them. The CDR3 consists of 15 residues. The CDR3 protein is CASSIDDNSNQPQHF. Written as DNA, the CDR3 is TGTGCCAGTAGTATTGACGATAATAGCAATCAGCCCCAGCATTTT. Filled out from reference TRBV19 and TRBJ1-5, the complete variable domain reads DGGITQSPKYLFRKEGQNVTLSCEQNLNHDAMYWYRQDPGQGLRLIYYSQIVNDFQKGDIAEGYSVSREKKESFPLTVTSAQKNPTAFYLCASSIDDNSNQPQHFGDGTRLSIL.

The genes are TRBV2 and TRBJ1-4, with 7 bases that match TRBD1. V lost 2 bases, J lost 6 bases, and 3 bases stayed unmatched. The germline CDR1 and CDR2 sequences are SNHLY and FYNNEI. The length of the CDR3 is 14 residues. In nucleotides, the CDR3 is TGTGCCAGCAGTGAACCCCAGGGGGATGAAAAACTGTTTTTT. Translating gives CASSEPQGDEKLFF.

V and J are TRBV9 and TRBJ2-2; 7 positions agree with TRBD2. The CDR3 is 16 amino acids. V was pared by 4 bases and J by 5 bases, with 11 bases of the junction left unmatched. Germline V gene sequence: CDR1 SGDLS, CDR2 YYNGEE. The DNA for the CDR3 is TGTGCCAGCAGCCCGACGAGCGGGGCGGGGACCGGGGAGCTGTTTTTT. Translation: CASSPTSGAGTGELFF.

The rearrangement uses TRBV19 and TRBJ2-2; D uncertain. The CDR3 length is 15 residues. Looked up from germline, CDR1 is LNHDA and CDR2 is SQIVND (reference sequence). V gave up 7 bases and J gave up 2 bases, with 14 bases separating them. The DNA of the CDR3 is TGTGCCAGTACACAGTTATACCCAAACACCGGGGAGCTGTTTTTT. Encoded protein: CASTQLYPNTGELFF. Looking up the rest from reference TRBV19 and TRBJ2-2 gives the full variable domain: DGGITQSPKYLFRKEGQNVTLSCEQNLNHDAMYWYRQDPGQGLRLIYYSQIVNDFQKGDIAEGYSVSREKKESFPLTVTSAQKNPTAFYLCASTQLYPNTGELFFGEGSRLTVL.

This chain uses TRBV4-3 with TRBJ1-2; D might be TRBD1 (6 bases). The germline gives CDR1 LGHNA, CDR2 YSLEER. The length of the CDR3 is 15 residues. V lost 0 bases and J 3 bases, leaving 11 bases between the germline ends. The chain's CDR3 is CASSQDPDSHYGYTF. CDR3 DNA: TGCGCCAGCAGCCAAGATCCGGACAGCCACTATGGCTACACCTTC.